The clone carrying this TCR beta chain was detected a few times. Its antigen is as yet unknown. TCRdb re-derived calls from the PCR reads in MiXCR, one entry per CDR3 protein. The sample contains some 580,000 distinct CDR3 sequences, roughly 25% of which appear only once. The data are from a study of molecular identifiers for immune sequencing clone quantification. The CDR3 contains 15 residues. V lost 4 bases, J lost 3 bases, and 19 bases lay in between. Germline V gene sequence: CDR1 DFQATT, CDR2 SNEGSKA (reference sequence). The study's findings and limits: One million naive cells reportedly did not prevent detection of spiked Jurkat TCR RNA from one cell.

A CD8+CD4-CCR7+CD45RA+ gate was used to sort naive CD8 T cells. Sequences were obtained from naive CD8+ T cells from blood, with Jurkat cell RNA spiked in. The sample's subset: FACS-sorted CD8+CD4-CCR7+CD45RA+ naive T cells. This clonotype originated in a human donor in good health. Some libraries in this study had Jurkat cell RNA spiked in. This chain uses TRBV20-1 with TRBJ2-7, with D tentatively TRBD1 (5 bases). Here the CDR3 reads CSAMALAYRGYEQYF. The CDR3, as DNA: TGCAGTGCTATGGCCTTAGCTTATAGGGGCTACGAGCAGTACTTC.